This TCR beta chain is drawn from a study of blood T cell repertoires in COVID-19. About the study: The study drew acute and convalescent COVID-19 samples from the United States, Italy and Spain. Sources were T cells, B-cell-depleted T cells, or PBMCs; the material itself was cDNA or gDNA.

Original methodology: Amplified reference gene primers provided the basis for estimating nucleated cell counts. Assay: immunoSEQ multiplex PCR; the TCRdb copy retains only in-frame clones and omits some. V and J calls and clone size follow that table, whereas D and trimming were derived from the DNA. The table lists 100,000 to 120,000 clones, over 75% of them singletons. Trimming cost V 3 bases and J 0 bases, with 10 bases left between them. The CDR3 length is 14 residues. Germline V gene lookup returns CDR1 SGHRS and CDR2 YFSETQ. The sequenced sample consisted of peripheral blood. The TCR comes from an older woman with acute or convalescent COVID-19. This chain joins TRBV5-1 and TRBJ2-7; D gene ambiguous. CDR3 bases: TGCGCCAGCAGCTCGAAACTCACCTCCTACGAGCAGTACTTC. Its translation is CASSSKLTSYEQYF.